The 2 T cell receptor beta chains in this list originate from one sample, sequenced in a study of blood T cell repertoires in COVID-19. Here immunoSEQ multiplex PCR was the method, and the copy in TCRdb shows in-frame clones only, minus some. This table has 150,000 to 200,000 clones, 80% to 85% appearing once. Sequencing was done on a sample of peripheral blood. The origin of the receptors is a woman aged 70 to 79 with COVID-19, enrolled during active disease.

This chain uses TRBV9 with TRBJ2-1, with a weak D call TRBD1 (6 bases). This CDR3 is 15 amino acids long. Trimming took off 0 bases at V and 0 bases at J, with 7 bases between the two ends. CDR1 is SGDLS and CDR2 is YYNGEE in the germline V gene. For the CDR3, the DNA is TGTGCCAGCAGCGTAGGGACAGCCTCCTACAATGAGCAGTTCTTC. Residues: CASSVGTASYNEQFF. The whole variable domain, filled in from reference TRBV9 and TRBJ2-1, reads DSGVTQTPKHLITATGQRVTLRCSPRSGDLSVYWYQQSLDQGLQFLIQYYNGEERAKGNILERFSAQQFPDLHSELNLSSLELGDSALYFCASSVGTASYNEQFFGPGTRLTVL.

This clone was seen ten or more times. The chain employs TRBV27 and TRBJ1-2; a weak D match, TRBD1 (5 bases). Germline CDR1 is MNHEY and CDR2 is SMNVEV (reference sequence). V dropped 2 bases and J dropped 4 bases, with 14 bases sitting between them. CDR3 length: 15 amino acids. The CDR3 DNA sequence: TGTGCCAGCAGTTTAGAAGGGGCGCAGGGCTATGGCTACACCTTC. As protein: CASSLEGAQGYGYTF.